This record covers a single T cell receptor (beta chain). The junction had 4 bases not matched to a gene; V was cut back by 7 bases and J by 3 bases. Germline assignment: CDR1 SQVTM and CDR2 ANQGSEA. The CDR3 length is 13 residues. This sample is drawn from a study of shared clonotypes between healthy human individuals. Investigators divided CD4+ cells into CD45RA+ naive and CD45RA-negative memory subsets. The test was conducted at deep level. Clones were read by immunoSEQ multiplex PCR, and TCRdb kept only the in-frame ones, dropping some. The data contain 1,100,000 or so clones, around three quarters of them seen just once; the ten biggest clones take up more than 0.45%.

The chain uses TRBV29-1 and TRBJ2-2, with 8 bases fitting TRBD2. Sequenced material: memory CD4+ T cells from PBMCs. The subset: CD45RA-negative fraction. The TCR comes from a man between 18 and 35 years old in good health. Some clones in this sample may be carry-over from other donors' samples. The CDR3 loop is CSGAGGHTGELFF. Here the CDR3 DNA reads TGCAGCGGGGCGGGAGGACACACCGGGGAGCTGTTTTTT.